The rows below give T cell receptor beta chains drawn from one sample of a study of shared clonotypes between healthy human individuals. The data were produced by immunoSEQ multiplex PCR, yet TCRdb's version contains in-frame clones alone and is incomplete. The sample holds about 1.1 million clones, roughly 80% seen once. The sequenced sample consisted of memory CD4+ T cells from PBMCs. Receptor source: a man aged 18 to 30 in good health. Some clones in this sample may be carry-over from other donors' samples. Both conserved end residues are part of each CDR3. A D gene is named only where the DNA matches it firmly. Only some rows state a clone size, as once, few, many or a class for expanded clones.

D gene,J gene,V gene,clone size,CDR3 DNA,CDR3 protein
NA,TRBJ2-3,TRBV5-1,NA,TGCGCCAGCAGCTTGGGGGGTATAACAGATACGCAGTATTTT,CASSLGGITDTQYF
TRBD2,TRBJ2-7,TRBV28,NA,TGTGCCAGCAGTTCCCCAAGGGCTAGCGGGAGCTACGAGCAGTACTTC,CASSSPRASGSYEQYF
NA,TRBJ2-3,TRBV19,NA,TGTGCCAGTAGTATACGCCCCGGGGCTAGCACAGATACGCAGTATTTT,CASSIRPGASTDTQYF
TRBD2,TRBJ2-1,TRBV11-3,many,TGTGCCAGCAGCTTAGGGAGGAGCGGGAGAGCATTAGTAGAGAATGAGCAGTTCTTC,CASSLGRSGRALVENEQFF
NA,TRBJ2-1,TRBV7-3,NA,TGTGCCAGCAGTTACGACTCTTCGGGCTTCAATGAGCAGTTCTTC,CASSYDSSGFNEQFF
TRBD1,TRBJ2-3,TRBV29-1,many,TGCAGCGTTGAGGGTGGACAGGGTGCAGATACGCAGTATTTT,CSVEGGQGADTQYF
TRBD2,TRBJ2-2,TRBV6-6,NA,TGTGCCAGCAGTTGGACTAGCGGGAACACCGGGGAGCTGTTTTTT,CASSWTSGNTGELFF
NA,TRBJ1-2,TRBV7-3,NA,TGTGCCAGCAGCTATGGGGGGCGCAACTATGGCTACACCTTC,CASSYGGRNYGYTF
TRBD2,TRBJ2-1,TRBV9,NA,TGTGCCAGCAGTAGGACTAGCGGGGAAAACAATGAGCAGTTCTTC,CASSRTSGENNEQFF
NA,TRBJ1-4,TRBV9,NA,TGTGCCAGCAGCGTAGGCCCCTTGGGTGAAAAACTGTTTTTT,CASSVGPLGEKLFF
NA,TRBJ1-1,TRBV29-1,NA,TGCAGCGTAGCCTCCCCGGGACTCAAGAACACTGAAGCTTTCTTT,CSVASPGLKNTEAFF
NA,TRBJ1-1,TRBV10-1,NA,TGCGCCAGCAGTGGGCGAGGGACTGAAGCTTTCTTT,CASSGRGTEAFF
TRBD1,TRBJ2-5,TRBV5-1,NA,TGCGCCAGCAGCTTGGCCGGGACAGTTGAGGAGACCCAGTACTTC,CASSLAGTVEETQYF
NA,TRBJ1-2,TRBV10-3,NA,TGTGCCATCAGTGAGACGAGACAAGTAGCTAACTATGGCTACACCTTC,CAISETRQVANYGYTF
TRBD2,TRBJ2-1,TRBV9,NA,TGTGCCAGCAGCGTAGAGGGCGGGAGAAGCTCCTACAATGAGCAGTTCTTC,CASSVEGGRSSYNEQFF
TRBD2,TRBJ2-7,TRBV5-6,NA,TGTGCCAGCAGCCAACGGTTAGCGGGAAACTACGAGCAGTACTTC,CASSQRLAGNYEQYF
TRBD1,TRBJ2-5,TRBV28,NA,TGTGCCAGCAGTTACGGGACAGGGTATGAGACCCAGTACTTC,CASSYGTGYETQYF
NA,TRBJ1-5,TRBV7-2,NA,TGTGCCAGCAGCCGCACTTTGGTGGAGCCCCAGCATTTT,CASSRTLVEPQHF
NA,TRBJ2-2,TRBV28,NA,TGTGCCAGCAGTTTAGCTAACACCGGGGAGCTGTTTTTT,CASSLANTGELFF
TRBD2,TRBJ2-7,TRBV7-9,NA,TGTGCCAGCAGCTTAGCGAGACTAGCGGGAATCTACGAGCAGTACTTC,CASSLARLAGIYEQYF